This T cell receptor (beta chain) originates from a study of shared clonotypes between healthy human individuals. Sequencing used immunoSEQ multiplex PCR; TCRdb keeps in-frame clones, though not all of them. Counted here are roughly 590,000 clones, 95% to 96% occurring once; the ten biggest clones make up 0.11%. Cells designated naive CD8 were CD45RO-negative and were positively selected for CCR7, with terminally differentiated effector memory CD45RA+ cells excluded. This receptor was obtained from a woman aged 25-40 years in good health. The sequenced sample was naive CD8+ T cells sorted from blood.

CDR3 amino acids: CASSFGTGGTGELFF. For the CDR3, the DNA is TGTGCCAGCAGTTTTGGGACAGGGGGCACCGGGGAGCTGTTTTTT. The chain recombines TRBV7-9 with TRBJ2-2; 11 bases match TRBD1. Germline V CDR1 and CDR2: SEHNR, FQNEAQ (reference sequence). There are 15 residues in the CDR3. V lost 6 bases, J lost 4 bases, and 4 bases stayed unmatched.